A single T cell receptor beta chain is shown here with its context. In the same sample, other DNA sequences code for this CDR3. The sample belongs to a study of shared clonotypes between healthy human individuals. Study in general: Each donor had three CD4 naive, three CD4 memory, two CD8 naive and one CD8 memory plate.

Method: immunoSEQ multiplex PCR; TCRdb's copy keeps in-frame clones and lacks some. The sample includes about 2.4 million clones, more than 85% of them seen just once. The CDR3 totals 16 residues. V was trimmed by 1 base and J by 2 bases, leaving 14 bases between them. The V gene's germline CDR1 is SGHVS and CDR2 FQNEAQ. The clonotype was recovered from a man between 18 and 35 years old in good health. Some clones in this sample may be carry-over from other donors' samples. The sequenced material came from naive CD4+ T cells from PBMCs. The sample's subset: CD45RA+ positively selected. The rearrangement uses TRBV7-8 and TRBJ2-5, with D tentatively TRBD1 or TRBD2 (5 bases each). Here the CDR3 DNA reads TGTGCCAGCAGCTTAGGGGGGTCCGGGCCTCAAGAGACCCAGTACTTC. Its translation: CASSLGGSGPQETQYF.